Each of the 17 T cell receptor beta chains below was sequenced from the same sample in a study of cytomegalovirus exposure and HLA in healthy donors. Vbeta (60) and Jbeta (13) primers were used in the PCR. The repertoire was sequenced with immunoSEQ multiplex PCR; TCRdb's copy has only in-frame clones and lacks some. The data show fewer than 85,000 clones, about 78% seen once. Sequences were obtained from PBMCs. The origin of the receptors is a woman in her thirties or forties in good health and CMV-seropositive.

This chain joins TRBV27 and TRBJ2-1; 7 nucleotides line up with TRBD1. V was pared by 7 bases and J by 2 bases, with 8 bases of the junction left unmatched. CDR3 length: 15 residues. Germline V gives CDR1 MNHEY, CDR2 SMNVEV (reference sequence). In DNA, the CDR3 is TGTGCCAGCATCCCTACAGGGGTACCCTACAATGAGCAGTTCTTC. Its protein product is CASIPTGVPYNEQFF.

This sequence joins TRBV30 and TRBJ1-2; TRBD1 aligns across 10 bases. J was trimmed by 6 bases and V by 2 bases; bases with no gene match: 6. The CDR3 loop spans 14 amino acids. Per germline, CDR1 GTSNPN and CDR2 SVGIG (reference sequence). The CDR3 reads CAWSRDRGWNGYTF. The CDR3 DNA follows: TGTGCCTGGAGTCGGGACAGGGGCTGGAATGGCTACACCTTC.

The chain employs TRBV6-4 and TRBJ2-1; no firm D call. V gave up 2 bases and J gave up 5 bases, with 7 bases separating them. CDR3 length: 13 amino acids. Germline CDR1 MRHNA, CDR2 SNTAGT. The CDR3 sequence: CASSDAVDNEQFF. CDR3 nucleotide sequence: TGTGCCAGCAGTGACGCGGTGGACAATGAGCAGTTCTTC.

This clone was found once. This chain links TRBV10-2 with TRBJ1-2; no definite D call. Trimming took 3 bases from V and 4 from J, leaving 9 bases between them. Germline lookup yields CDR1 WSHSY and CDR2 SAAADI. CDR3 length: 13 amino acids. CDR3 in DNA: TGCGCCAGCAGTGAAGCGGCGCCCTATGGCTACACCTTC. Its translation is CASSEAAPYGYTF.

The rearrangement links TRBV5-4 to TRBJ2-1; 7 nucleotides align to TRBD1. The CDR3 sequence is 16 residues long. CDR1 is SGHNT, CDR2 YYREEE, per germline (reference sequence). The V gene end was trimmed by 4 bases and the J gene end by 3 bases; junction bases not matched to a gene: 10. The CDR3 coding sequence is TGTGCCAGCAGCCCACCCCGGGACAGTCTCTACAATGAGCAGTTCTTC. It encodes CASSPPRDSLYNEQFF.

The chain is built from TRBV4-2 and TRBJ1-3; possible D gene TRBD1, 5 bases. The V gene's germline CDR1 is LGHNA and CDR2 YNFKEQ. Trimming left V 1 base short and J 1 base short, with 14 bases between. CDR3 length: 17 residues. CDR3 sequence reads: CASSQAVTPGSGNTIYF. CDR3 coding DNA: TGTGCCAGCAGCCAAGCCGTCACGCCAGGGTCTGGAAACACCATATATTTT.

The chain uses TRBV12-5 and TRBJ1-5, with a possible D match to TRBD1 (5 bases). V dropped 0 bases and J dropped 3 bases, with 12 bases sitting between them. This CDR3 has 16 amino acids. CDR1 is LGHNT and CDR2 is FRNRAP in the germline V gene. The CDR3 loop reads CASGLVREGVNQPQHF. The DNA of the CDR3 is TGTGCTAGTGGTTTGGTACGCGAAGGGGTCAATCAGCCCCAGCATTTT.

The chain recombines TRBV2 with TRBJ1-3; D is unresolved. The CDR3 is 15 amino acids. Trimming took 1 base from V and 3 from J, leaving 10 bases between them. Germline V lookup: CDR1 SNHLY, CDR2 FYNNEI. CDR3 nucleotides: TGTGCCAGCAGTGAAGGGTACAGCCGTGGAAACACCATATATTTT. Amino acids: CASSEGYSRGNTIYF.

The J gene is TRBJ2-1, the V gene TRBV7-3; TRBD2 is a possible D gene (5 bases). This CDR3 contains 13 residues. V gave up 4 bases and J gave up 2 bases, with 6 bases separating them. In germline, CDR1 is SGHTA, CDR2 FQGTGA. The CDR3 nucleotides are TGTGCCAGCAGCTCGGGAACCTACAATGAGCAGTTCTTC. Translation gives CASSSGTYNEQFF.

The chain carries TRBV2 and TRBJ1-5; 8 positions agree with TRBD1. The trim removed 5 bases at V and 7 bases at J, leaving 10 bases unmatched. The CDR3 spans 15 residues. Germline CDR1 reads SNHLY; CDR2 reads FYNNEI. CDR3 amino acids: CASSSWDRLGQPQHF. CDR3 nucleotide sequence: TGTGCCAGCAGTTCCTGGGACAGGTTAGGACAGCCCCAGCATTTT.

This chain connects TRBV5-1 to TRBJ2-3, with TRBD2 identical over 9 bases. V lost 0 bases, J lost 2 bases, and 4 bases stayed unmatched. The germline CDR1 and CDR2 sequences are SGHRS and YFSETQ. This CDR3 spans 16 amino acids. CDR3 amino acids: CASSLASGGITDTQYF. The DNA of the CDR3 is TGCGCCAGCAGCTTGGCCAGCGGGGGGATCACAGATACGCAGTATTTT.

This clone was found once. The rearrangement links TRBV19 to TRBJ1-3, with TRBD1 matching 9 bases. J was trimmed by 2 bases and V by 8 bases; bases with no gene match: 4. The CDR3 sequence is 14 residues long. Germline assignment: CDR1 LNHDA and CDR2 SQIVND (reference sequence). The CDR3 reads CASGQGFAGNTIYF. The CDR3 nucleotides read TGTGCCAGTGGACAGGGGTTTGCTGGAAACACCATATATTTT.

This clone was found once. The chain carries TRBV5-4 and TRBJ1-2; TRBD1 is a possible D gene (5 bases). The germline gives CDR1 SGHNT, CDR2 YYREEE (reference sequence). Between the trimmed V and J ends, which lost 4 bases and 4 bases, there was a span of 8 bases. This CDR3 has 12 amino acids. CDR3 protein: CASSPDSYGYTF. DNA for the CDR3: TGTGCCAGCAGCCCAGACAGCTATGGCTACACCTTC.

This clone has a handful of counts. The chain uses TRBV5-1 and TRBJ1-5; 8 bases align to TRBD1. The length of the CDR3 is 16 residues. With 3 bases clipped from V and 0 bases from J, the junction kept 5 bases outside the gene matches. Germline CDR1 SGHRS, CDR2 YFSETQ. The CDR3 protein is CASSSQGARSNQPQHF. The CDR3 nucleotides read TGCGCCAGCAGCTCTCAGGGGGCCCGTAGCAATCAGCCCCAGCATTTT.

The CDR3 loop is CANALGGSTDTQYF. In nucleotides, the CDR3 is TGTGCCAACGCCCTCGGGGGGAGCACAGATACGCAGTATTTT. The V gene is TRBV2, the J gene TRBJ2-3; 7 nucleotides agree with TRBD2. V lost 10 bases and J lost 0; bases outside the gene matches: 7. Germline values: CDR1 SNHLY, CDR2 FYNNEI. The CDR3 contains 14 residues. The whole variable domain, remainder taken from reference TRBV2 and TRBJ2-3, is EPEVTQTPSHQVTQMGQEVILRCVPISNHLYFYWYRQILGQKVEFLVSFYNNEISEKSEIFDDQFSVERPDGSNFTLKIRSTKLEDSAMYFCANALGGSTDTQYFGPGTRLTVL.

The genes are TRBV30 and TRBJ2-1, with 9 bases lining up with TRBD2. CDR3 length: 15 amino acids. Germline trimming cut 0 bases from V and 4 bases from J; bases unmatched to any gene: 4. Germline CDR1 is GTSNPN and CDR2 is SVGIG (reference sequence). CDR3 sequence (DNA): TGTGCCTGGAGTGTACTGAGCGGGGGGTACAATGAGCAGTTCTTC. Protein sequence: CAWSVLSGGYNEQFF.

The genes are TRBV5-1 and TRBJ2-5, with 7 nucleotides matching TRBD1. V was clipped by 4 bases and J by 1 base; unmatched bases: 4. The germline V gene encodes CDR1 SGHRS and CDR2 YFSETQ. CDR3 length: 14 residues. The CDR3 is CASSPGQAQETQYF. In DNA form, the CDR3 reads TGCGCCAGCAGCCCTGGACAGGCCCAAGAGACCCAGTACTTC.